This passage covers 17 T cell receptor beta chains from one sample sequenced in a study of blood T cells in healthy people across ages. Together with a sample-barcoded 5' primer, a J-beta primer mix was included in a second PCR lasting roughly 6 to 12 cycles. TCRdb used MiXCR to reprocess the 5' RACE reads, holding one entry per CDR3 protein. The table records 1,500,000 or so distinct CDR3 sequences, roughly two fifths of them present only once. The sample taken for sequencing was blood. Source of these receptors: a young woman in good health.

The chain couples TRBV5-1 to TRBJ2-7, with D perhaps TRBD1 (5 bases). This CDR3 is built from 16 residues. V shed 0 bases and J shed 7 bases, with 20 bases lying between them. Germline lookup yields CDR1 SGHRS and CDR2 YFSETQ. In DNA, the CDR3 is TGCGCCAGCAGCTTGGAGGCAGGGAAGCTCTACAAGGAGCAGTACTTC. It codes for CASSLEAGKLYKEQYF.

This clonotype was observed a handful of times. V is TRBV4-1 and J is TRBJ2-3; D possibly corresponds to TRBD2 (5 bases). The germline V gene has CDR1 MGHRA and CDR2 YSYEKL. This CDR3 has 16 residues. Trimming pared 4 bases from V and 3 bases from J, leaving 17 bases between. As DNA, the CDR3 is TGCGCCAGCAGCCCTGGTCCACCGGGGTTAACAGATACGCAGTATTTT. Protein product: CASSPGPPGLTDTQYF.

On this clonotype: A junction end diverges from the germline sequence, so it may reflect a read error. V and J are TRBV12-3 or TRBV12-4 and TRBJ1-2; D gene uncertain. There are 14 residues in the CDR3. This CDR3 is CASSFSGEGYGCTF. Here the CDR3 DNA reads TGTGCCAGCAGTTTTTCGGGAGAAGGCTATGGCTGCACCTTC.

V usage is TRBV20-1 and J usage is TRBJ1-2, with D hard to call. This CDR3 is 12 amino acids long. CDR1 and CDR2 from the germline V gene are DFQATT and SNEGSKA (reference sequence). V lost 6 bases to trimming and J lost 8 bases, with 16 bases between them. CDR3 sequence reads: CSATSGAGGYTF. In nucleotides, the CDR3 is TGCAGTGCGACATCAGGTGCGGGGGGCTACACCTTC.

This clonotype has a single count. The V gene is TRBV25-1, the J gene TRBJ2-5; D uncertain. Trimming left V 4 bases short and J 7 bases short, with 13 bases between. The CDR3 is 13 residues long. CDR1 MGHDK and CDR2 SYGVNS come from the germline V gene. CDR3 DNA sequence: TGTGCCAGCAGTGGGCTACCCCCAGGGACCCAGTACTTC. Encoded protein: CASSGLPPGTQYF. The variable domain in full, with the rest retrieved from reference TRBV25-1 and TRBJ2-5, is EADIYQTPRYLVIGTGKKITLECSQTMGHDKMYWYQQDPGMELHLIHYSYGVNSTEKGDLSSESTVSRIRTEHFPLTLESARPSHTSQYLCASSGLPPGTQYFGPGTRLLVL.

The V and J genes are TRBV10-3 and TRBJ1-6; no reliable D call. Trimming took 3 bases from V and 7 from J, leaving 7 bases between them. The length of the CDR3 is 13 residues. Germline-derived CDR1 and CDR2 are ENHRY and SYGVKD. CDR3 sequence (DNA): TGTGCCATCAGTGAAAGGGCAAATTCACCCCTCCACTTT. Translation gives CAISERANSPLHF.

This clonotype was recorded a few times. This chain uses TRBV12-5 with TRBJ2-3, with D perhaps TRBD2 (7 bases). There are 17 residues in the CDR3. Trimming removed 2 bases at V and 2 bases at J, with 17 bases between. Germline V gene data show CDR1 as LGHNT and CDR2 as FRNRAP. For the CDR3, the DNA is TGTGCTAGTGGTTTGTTGGCGGGGGCCCCTGACACAGATACGCAGTATTTT. It is translated as CASGLLAGAPDTDTQYF.

There are a few counts of this clonotype. V is TRBV18 and J is TRBJ1-6; tentatively, D is TRBD1 (5 bases). The germline V gene has CDR1 KGHSH and CDR2 LQKENI. Trimming removed 6 bases from V and 7 bases from J, with 13 bases in between. CDR3 length: 14 amino acids. Written as DNA, the CDR3 is TGTGCCAGCTCTCCAGGGCCTGGGAATTCACCCCTCCACTTT. The encoded protein is CASSPGPGNSPLHF.

CDR3 residues: CASSLQLAGNYNEQYF. CDR3 nucleotide sequence: TGTGCCAGCTCACTGCAACTAGCGGGAAACTACAATGAGCAGTACTTC. V usage is TRBV18 and J usage is TRBJ2-1; 10 positions agree with TRBD2. TRBJ2-7 matches the DNA end more closely, so the J call is doubtful. Germline CDR1 is KGHSH and CDR2 is LQKENI. The CDR3 sequence is 16 residues long.

The chain combines TRBV30 with TRBJ2-7, with no clear D. Trimming cost V 3 bases and J 7 bases, with 10 bases left between them. The CDR3 has 11 residues. CDR1 is GTSNPN and CDR2 is SVGIG in the germline V gene (reference sequence). The CDR3 coding sequence is TGTGCCTGGAGGGGATACAATGAGCAGTACTTC. Its translation is CAWRGYNEQYF. The whole variable domain, remainder taken from reference TRBV30 and TRBJ2-7, is SQTIHQWPATLVQPVGSPLSLECTVEGTSNPNLYWYRQAAGRGLQLLFYSVGIGQISSEVPQNLSASRPQDRQFILSSKKLLLSDSGFYLCAWRGYNEQYFGPGTRLTVT.

The V call is TRBV7-9, the J call TRBJ2-1; D possibly corresponds to TRBD1 (5 bases). The CDR3 is made up of 15 amino acids. Germline CDR1 and CDR2: SEHNR and FQNEAQ (reference sequence). Trimming removed 6 bases from V and 3 bases from J, with 15 bases in between. CDR3 sequence reads: CASSDQGLGYNEQFF. The CDR3 DNA reads as TGTGCCAGCAGTGACCAGGGTTTGGGCTACAATGAGCAGTTCTTC. Using reference TRBV7-9 and TRBJ2-1 for the parts outside the CDR3, the full variable domain is DTGVSQNPRHKITKRGQNVTFRCDPISEHNRLYWYRQTLGQGPEFLTYFQNEAQLEKSRLLSDRFSAERPKGSFSTLEIQRTEQGDSAMYLCASSDQGLGYNEQFFGPGTRLTVL.

The V gene is TRBV27, the J gene TRBJ1-1; D unclear. Per the germline V gene, CDR1 is MNHEY and CDR2 is SMNVEV (reference sequence). Trimming shortened V by 8 bases and J by 6 bases, and 13 bases separated the two germline ends. The CDR3 sequence is 12 residues long. This CDR3 reads CASWGNVAEAFF. CDR3 nucleotide sequence: TGTGCCAGCTGGGGTAACGTGGCTGAAGCTTTCTTT.

This clonotype has only a few counts. The rearrangement links TRBV20-1 to TRBJ1-5; D uncertain. This CDR3 has 14 amino acids. Germline CDR1 and CDR2: DFQATT and SNEGSKA (reference sequence). The ends were cut back, 6 bases at V and 1 base at J, with 13 bases in the middle. The CDR3 reads CSAPPAPSNQPQHF. CDR3 DNA sequence: TGCAGTGCCCCTCCAGCCCCAAGCAATCAGCCCCAGCATTTT.

This clonotype appeared once. This chain links TRBV29-1 with TRBJ1-2; 8 bases line up with TRBD1. Germline lookup yields CDR1 SQVTM and CDR2 ANQGSEA. Unmatched junction bases numbered 6, after V lost 4 bases and J lost 8 bases. The CDR3 is 12 residues long. DNA of the CDR3: TGCAGCGTTGGCACAGGGGGTTGGGGCTACACCTTC. This sequence encodes CSVGTGGWGYTF.

V and J are TRBV7-9 and TRBJ2-5; D unclear. The length of the CDR3 is 13 residues. Germline CDR1 reads SEHNR; CDR2 reads FQNEAQ (reference sequence). Trimming stripped 1 base from V and 3 bases from J, with 6 bases between. The CDR3 nucleotides read TGTGCCAGCAGCTTAGTTATGGAAGAGACCCAGTACTTC. Translation: CASSLVMEETQYF.

The CDR3 protein is CSASDSEGATYEQYF. The DNA of the CDR3 is TGCAGTGCTAGCGACAGCGAAGGGGCCACCTACGAGCAGTACTTC. The V call is TRBV20-1, the J call TRBJ2-5; the D gene is possibly TRBD1 (5 bases). The J call is doubtful: the DNA matches TRBJ2-7 better. The CDR3 is 15 amino acids. CDR1 is DFQATT and CDR2 is SNEGSKA in the germline V gene (reference sequence).

V and J are TRBV2 and TRBJ2-1; 10 nucleotides align to TRBD1. Germline loops: CDR1 SNHLY, CDR2 FYNNEI. With 5 bases clipped from V and 0 bases from J, the junction kept 16 bases outside the gene matches. CDR3 length: 20 amino acids. DNA for the CDR3: TGTGCCAGCAGTACACCCGGGACAGGGGCCGAAACAAGCTCCTACAATGAGCAGTTCTTC. Its translation: CASSTPGTGAETSSYNEQFF.